This T cell receptor beta chain was sequenced for a study of technical replicates of blood from several donors. The repertoire was sequenced with immunoSEQ multiplex PCR; TCRdb's copy has only in-frame clones and lacks some. The profile shows roughly 59,000 clones, approximately 86% of them singletons. The CDR3 sequence is 11 residues long. V lost 5 bases, J lost 5 bases, and 9 bases lay in between. CDR1 and CDR2 from the germline V gene are DFQATT and SNEGSKA (reference sequence). The sequenced sample consisted of PBMCs. This receptor was obtained from a human donor in good health. Some clones in this sample may be carry-over from other donors' samples. The chain carries TRBV20-1 and TRBJ2-5; D is possibly TRBD2 (5 bases). CDR3 sequence reads: CSAGQRETQYF. CDR3 nucleotide sequence: TGCAGTGCTGGGCAGCGGGAGACCCAGTACTTC.